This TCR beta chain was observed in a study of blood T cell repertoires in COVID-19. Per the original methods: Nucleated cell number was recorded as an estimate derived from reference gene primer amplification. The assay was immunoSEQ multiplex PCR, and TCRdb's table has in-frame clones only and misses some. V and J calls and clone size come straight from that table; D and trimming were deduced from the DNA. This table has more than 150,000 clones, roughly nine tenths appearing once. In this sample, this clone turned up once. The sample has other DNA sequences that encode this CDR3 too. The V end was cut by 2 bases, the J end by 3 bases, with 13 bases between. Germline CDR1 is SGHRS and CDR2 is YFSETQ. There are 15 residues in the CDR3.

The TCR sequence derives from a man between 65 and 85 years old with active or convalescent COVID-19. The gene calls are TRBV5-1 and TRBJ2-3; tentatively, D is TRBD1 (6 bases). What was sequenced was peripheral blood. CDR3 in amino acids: CASSLAGAGTDTQYF. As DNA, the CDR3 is TGCGCCAGCAGCTTAGCAGGGGCCGGTACAGATACGCAGTATTTT. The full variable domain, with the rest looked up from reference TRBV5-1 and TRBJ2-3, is KAGVTQTPRYLIKTRGQQVTLSCSPISGHRSVSWYQQTPGQGLQFLFEYFSETQRNKGNFPGRFSGRQFSNSRSEMNVSTLELGDSALYLCASSLAGAGTDTQYFGPGTRLTVL.